This T cell receptor (beta chain) was recovered during a study of T cells in Graves' hyperthyroidism and ophthalmopathy. Researchers amplified the TCR beta CDR3 regions from RNA transcripts. The primer set for the first-round RT-PCR of the TCR CDR3 was HTBI. MiXCR was run by TCRdb on the multiplex PCR reads, yielding one entry per CDR3 protein. The sample carries 490,000 or so distinct CDR3 sequences, around 43% recorded once. Thyroid ultrasound and orbital computed tomography, with clinical symptoms and serum thyroxine and TRAb, informed diagnoses. The sample was peripheral blood or thyroid tissue (not recorded which). The TCR sequence derives from an adult woman with Graves' disease, either hyperthyroidism or ophthalmopathy (not recorded which).

CDR3 in amino acids: CASSLTAGSGYTF. CDR3 sequence (DNA): TGTGCCAGCAGCTTGACGGCAGGGTCTGGCTACACCTTC. The V gene is TRBV5-5, the J gene TRBJ1-2, with D possibly matching TRBD1 (5 bases). The CDR3 loop spans 13 amino acids. V lost 1 base to trimming and J lost 7 bases, with 11 bases between them. Looked up from germline, CDR1 is SGHKS and CDR2 is YYEKEE (reference sequence).